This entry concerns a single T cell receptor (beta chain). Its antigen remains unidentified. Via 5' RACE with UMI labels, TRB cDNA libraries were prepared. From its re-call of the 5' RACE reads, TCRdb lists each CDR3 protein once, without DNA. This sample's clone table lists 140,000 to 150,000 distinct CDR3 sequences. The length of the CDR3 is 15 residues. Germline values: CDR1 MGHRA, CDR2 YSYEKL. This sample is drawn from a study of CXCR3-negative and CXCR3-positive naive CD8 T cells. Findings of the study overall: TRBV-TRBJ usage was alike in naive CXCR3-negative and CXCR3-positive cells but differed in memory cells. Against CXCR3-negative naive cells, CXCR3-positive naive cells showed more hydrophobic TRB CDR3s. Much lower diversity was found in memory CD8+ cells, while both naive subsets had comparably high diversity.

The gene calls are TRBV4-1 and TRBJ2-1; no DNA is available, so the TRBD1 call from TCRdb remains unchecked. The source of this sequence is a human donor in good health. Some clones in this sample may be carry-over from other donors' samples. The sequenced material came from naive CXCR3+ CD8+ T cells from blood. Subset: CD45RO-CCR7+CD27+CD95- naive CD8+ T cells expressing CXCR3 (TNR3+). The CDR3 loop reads CASSHEPGRYNEQFF.